The 8 T cell receptor beta chains listed next were all sequenced from one sample in a study of OX40 agonist ivuxolimab in advanced cancers. The assay was immunoSEQ multiplex PCR, and TCRdb's table has in-frame clones only and misses some. Here the sample spans about 50,000 clones, about four fifths being singletons. This specimen consisted of CD4+ or CD8+ T cells sorted from blood, obtained in a trial of the OX40 agonist ivuxolimab. Every receptor here comes from an adult with an advanced solid tumor such as melanoma, head and neck, liver or kidney cancer.

J is TRBJ2-7 and V is TRBV15; D is perhaps TRBD2 (5 bases). Germline CDR1 LNHNV, CDR2 YYDKDF (reference sequence). Trimming removed 1 base at V and 8 bases at J, with 12 bases between. The CDR3 is 13 residues long. The CDR3 reads CATSRGGEGKQYF. The CDR3 coding sequence is TGTGCCACCAGCAGAGGAGGAGAGGGTAAGCAGTACTTC.

This clone has only a few counts. V gene TRBV7-9 combines with J gene TRBJ1-1, with D unresolved. Germline V lookup: CDR1 SEHNR, CDR2 FQNEAQ (reference sequence). V was shortened by 1 base and J by 7 bases, with 4 bases between the two germline ends. This CDR3 contains 11 residues. CDR3 bases: TGTGCCAGCAGCTTAGGAGGTGAAGCTTTCTTT. It is translated as CASSLGGEAFF.

The rearrangement links TRBV11-3 to TRBJ1-1; 7 bases map to TRBD1. Trimming cost V 5 bases and J 3 bases; bases outside gene matches: 3. The CDR3 is 13 amino acids. In germline, CDR1 is SGHNT, CDR2 YENEEA. Here the CDR3 reads CASSPQGDTEAFF. The CDR3 DNA is TGTGCCAGCAGCCCCCAGGGGGACACTGAAGCTTTCTTT. The full variable domain, with the rest looked up from reference TRBV11-3 and TRBJ1-1, is EAGVVQSPRYKIIEKKQPVAFWCNPISGHNTLYWYLQNLGQGPELLIRYENEEAVDDSQLPKDRFSAERLKGVDSTLKIQPAELGDSAVYLCASSPQGDTEAFFGQGTRLTVV.

In its sample, this clone was seen once. The J gene is TRBJ2-3, the V gene TRBV10-3; 9 bases are a match to TRBD1. Looked up from germline, CDR1 is ENHRY and CDR2 is SYGVKD. Trimming took 6 bases from V and 4 from J; bases not matched to a gene: 14. The CDR3 has 17 residues. The CDR3 DNA sequence: TGTGCCATCAGCGCGACTCGTGGGACAGGGATTCCAGATACGCAGTATTTT. Protein sequence: CAISATRGTGIPDTQYF.

The chain uses TRBV19 and TRBJ2-1; possibly TRBD2 for D (6 bases). With 3 bases removed from V and 4 bases from J, the gap between germline ends came to 13 bases. The germline CDR1 and CDR2 sequences are LNHDA and SQIVND (reference sequence). There are 15 residues in the CDR3. This chain's CDR3 is CASSILASQYNEQFF. For the CDR3, the DNA is TGTGCCAGTAGTATCCTAGCGTCCCAATACAATGAGCAGTTCTTC.

Details on this clone: Additional DNA sequences in this sample encode the identical CDR3. The genes are TRBV5-1 and TRBJ2-3; 9 nucleotides match TRBD1. V lost 2 bases, J lost 1 base, and 2 bases stayed unmatched. The CDR3 totals 15 residues. Germline CDR1 SGHRS, CDR2 YFSETQ. CDR3 loop: CASSLQGAGTDTQYF. In DNA, the CDR3 is TGCGCCAGCAGCTTACAGGGGGCCGGCACAGATACGCAGTATTTT.

This chain joins TRBV14 and TRBJ2-7; no definite D call. V was cut by 2 bases and J by 6 bases, with 17 bases left in between. CDR3 length: 15 amino acids. The germline V gene encodes CDR1 SGHDN and CDR2 FVKESK. CDR3 loop: CASSQLTGSQSEQYF. The CDR3 DNA follows: TGTGCCAGCAGCCAACTAACCGGGTCCCAAAGCGAGCAGTACTTC.

In DNA form, the CDR3 reads TGCGCCAGCACTAGGGGAGGGGTAGGCCAAGAGACCCAGTACTTC. This gives the protein CASTRGGVGQETQYF. V gene TRBV10-2 combines with J gene TRBJ2-5, with 7 nucleotides matching TRBD2. CDR3 size: 15 residues. Losses at the gene ends were 7 bases for V and 1 base for J; bases not matched to a gene: 9. Germline CDR1 and CDR2: WSHSY and SAAADI.